This T cell receptor beta chain was captured in a study of T-cell reconstitution after alpha-beta-depleted transplantation in children (dated by TCRdb to the mid-2010s). Regarding the research as a whole: T-cell immune reconstitution after TCRalphabeta/CD19-depleted allogeneic hematopoietic cell transplantation in children was quantitatively tracked in the study by means of TCR repertoire profiling.

The germline V gene yields SGHRS for CDR1 and YFSETQ for CDR2. The cysteine opens and the phenylalanine closes a CDR3 of 13 amino acids. The entry retains the CDR3 DNA only, 39 bases that are in frame from base 1. The junction carries 7 bases between V and J, which are trimmed by 0 bases and 4 bases respectively. Library method: PCR. The instrument was an Illumina HiSeq 2500. Molecular barcoding was employed in the preparation of TCR libraries, with unique molecular identifiers being used to normalize TCRbeta repertoire quantification. TCRdb's own reprocessing of the public reads used fastp at Q25 and MiXCR and kept productive beta chains. Rows matching on CDR3 protein sequence are summarized as one entry with the most common DNA and genes. This sample has 300,000 to 400,000 distinct CDR3 sequences in its table, and approximately 23% of those were observed once. Jointly, the top ten make up about a tenth of the sample.

What the research found in general, with its limitations: Over subsequent months, a decline in hyperexpanded clone frequencies was noted, and after one year, T-cell counts and TCRbeta diversity were mostly ascribed to newly produced T cells. The apparently early recovery of alphabetaT-cell counts about two months after transplant reportedly depended on only several hundred rapidly expanded clones that came from non-depleted graft cells. The high TCRbeta diversity at day 60 in some patients was ascribed to recipient T cells and intrathymic progenitors that had survived conditioning.

This clonotype has a handful of counts. The antigen it binds to is not known. Base qualities are not recorded, but no much larger clone differs from it by a single base. The sample's treatment or condition label, decoded: allogeneic hematopoietic cell transplantation with graft depleted of TCRalphabeta T cells and CD19 B cells. TCRalphabeta/CD19-depleted allogeneic hematopoietic cell grafts were given to the transplant recipients, all of whom were children. This sequence uses TRBV5-1 and TRBJ1-2; no D gene can be assigned with confidence. The origin of this receptor is a male patient younger than 18 who had a stem cell transplant for acute lymphoblastic leukemia, so the T cells may come from the graft donor. The sequencing here drew on PBMCs, mostly from graft donor cells, taken 180 days after TCRalphabeta/CD19-depleted stem cell transplant. The DNA is as follows: TGCGCCAGCAGCTTGGCAAGGATCTATGGCTACACCTTC. Protein translation: CASSLARIYGYTF.